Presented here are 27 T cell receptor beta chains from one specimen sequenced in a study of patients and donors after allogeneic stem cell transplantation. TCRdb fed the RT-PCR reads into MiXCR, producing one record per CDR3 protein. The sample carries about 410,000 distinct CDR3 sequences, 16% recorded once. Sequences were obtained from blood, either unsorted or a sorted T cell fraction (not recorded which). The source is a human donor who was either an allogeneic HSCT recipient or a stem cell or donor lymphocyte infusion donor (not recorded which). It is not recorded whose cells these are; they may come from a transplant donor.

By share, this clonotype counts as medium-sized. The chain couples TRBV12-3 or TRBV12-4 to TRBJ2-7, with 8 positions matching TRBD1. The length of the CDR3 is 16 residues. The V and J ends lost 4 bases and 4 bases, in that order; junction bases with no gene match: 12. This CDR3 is CASSSTSGTGTYEQYF. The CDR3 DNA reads TGTGCCAGCAGTTCGACCTCCGGGACAGGTACATACGAGCAGTACTTC.

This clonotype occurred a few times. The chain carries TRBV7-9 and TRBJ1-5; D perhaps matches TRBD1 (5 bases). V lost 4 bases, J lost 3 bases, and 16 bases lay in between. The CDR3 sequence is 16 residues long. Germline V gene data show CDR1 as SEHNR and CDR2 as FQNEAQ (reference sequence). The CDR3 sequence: CASSSEGQAFNQPQHF. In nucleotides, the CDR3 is TGTGCCAGCAGCTCAGAGGGGCAGGCCTTCAATCAGCCCCAGCATTTT. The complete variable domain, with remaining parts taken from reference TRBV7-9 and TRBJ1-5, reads DTGVSQNPRHKITKRGQNVTFRCDPISEHNRLYWYRQTLGQGPEFLTYFQNEAQLEKSRLLSDRFSAERPKGSFSTLEIQRTEQGDSAMYLCASSSEGQAFNQPQHFGDGTRLSIL.

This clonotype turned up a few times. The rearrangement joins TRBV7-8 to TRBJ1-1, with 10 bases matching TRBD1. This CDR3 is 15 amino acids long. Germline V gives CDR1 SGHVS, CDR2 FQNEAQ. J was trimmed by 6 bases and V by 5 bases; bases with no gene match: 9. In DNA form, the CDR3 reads TGTGCCAGCAGCGCATGGACAGGGGGGCTCGCTGAAGCTTTCTTT. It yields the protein CASSAWTGGLAEAFF.

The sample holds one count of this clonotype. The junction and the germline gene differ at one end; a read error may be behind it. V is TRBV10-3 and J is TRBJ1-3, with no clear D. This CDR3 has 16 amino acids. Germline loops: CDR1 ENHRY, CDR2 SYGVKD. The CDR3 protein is CTISESGRTSGNTIYF. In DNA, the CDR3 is TGTACCATCAGTGAGTCCGGACGGACCTCTGGAAACACCATATATTTT.

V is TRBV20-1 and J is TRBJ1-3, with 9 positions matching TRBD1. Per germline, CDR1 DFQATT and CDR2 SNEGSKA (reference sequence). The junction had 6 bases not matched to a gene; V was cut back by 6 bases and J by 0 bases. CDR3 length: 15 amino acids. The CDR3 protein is CSALGQGSSGNTIYF. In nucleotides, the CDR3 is TGCAGTGCCCTTGGACAGGGGAGCTCTGGAAACACCATATATTTT.

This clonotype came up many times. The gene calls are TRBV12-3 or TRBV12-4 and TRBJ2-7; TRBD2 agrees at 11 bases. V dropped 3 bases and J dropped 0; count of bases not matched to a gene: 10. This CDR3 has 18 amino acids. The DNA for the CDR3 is TGTGCCAGCAGTTTGCGACTAGCGGGATTTGGGAGCTCCTACGAGCAGTACTTC. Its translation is CASSLRLAGFGSSYEQYF.

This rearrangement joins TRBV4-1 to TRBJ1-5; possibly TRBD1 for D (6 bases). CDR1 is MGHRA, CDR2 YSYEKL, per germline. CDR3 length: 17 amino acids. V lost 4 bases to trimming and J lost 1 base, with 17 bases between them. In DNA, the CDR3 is TGCGCCAGCAGCCCAATTTACAGGGTTAGGAGCAATCAGCCCCAGCATTTT. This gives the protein CASSPIYRVRSNQPQHF.

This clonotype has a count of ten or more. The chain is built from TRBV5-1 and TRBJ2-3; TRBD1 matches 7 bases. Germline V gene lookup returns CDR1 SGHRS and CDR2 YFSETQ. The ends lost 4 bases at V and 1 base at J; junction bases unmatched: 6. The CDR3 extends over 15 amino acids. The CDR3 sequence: CASSREQGRTDTQYF. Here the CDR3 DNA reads TGCGCCAGCAGCCGGGAACAGGGGCGCACAGATACGCAGTATTTT.

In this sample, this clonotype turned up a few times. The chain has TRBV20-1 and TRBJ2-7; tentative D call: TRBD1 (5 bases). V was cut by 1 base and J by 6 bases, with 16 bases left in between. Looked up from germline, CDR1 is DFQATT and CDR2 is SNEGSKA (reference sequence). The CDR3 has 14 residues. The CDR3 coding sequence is TGCAGTGCTAGAGCCGCCAGGGTTATTAGCGAGCAGTACTTC. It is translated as CSARAARVISEQYF.

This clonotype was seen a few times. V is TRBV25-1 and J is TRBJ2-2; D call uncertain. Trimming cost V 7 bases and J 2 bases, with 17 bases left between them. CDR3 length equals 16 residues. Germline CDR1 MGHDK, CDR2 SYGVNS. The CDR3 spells CASTPSARGNTGELFF. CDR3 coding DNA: TGTGCCAGCACTCCGTCGGCTCGTGGCAACACCGGGGAGCTGTTTTTT.

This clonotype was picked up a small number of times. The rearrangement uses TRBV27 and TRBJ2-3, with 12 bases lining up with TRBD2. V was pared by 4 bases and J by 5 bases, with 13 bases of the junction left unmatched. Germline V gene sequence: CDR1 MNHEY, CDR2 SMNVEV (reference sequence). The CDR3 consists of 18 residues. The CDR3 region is CASSSPPLAGGPQDTQYF. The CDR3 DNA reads TGTGCCAGCAGTTCCCCCCCTCTAGCGGGAGGGCCGCAAGATACGCAGTATTTT.

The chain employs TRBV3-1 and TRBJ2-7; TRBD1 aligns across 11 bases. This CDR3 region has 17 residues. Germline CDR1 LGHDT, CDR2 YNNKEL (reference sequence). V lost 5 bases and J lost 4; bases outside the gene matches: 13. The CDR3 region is CASSRRGGGTGGYEQYF. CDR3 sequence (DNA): TGTGCCAGCAGCAGGAGGGGAGGAGGGACAGGGGGGTACGAGCAGTACTTC.

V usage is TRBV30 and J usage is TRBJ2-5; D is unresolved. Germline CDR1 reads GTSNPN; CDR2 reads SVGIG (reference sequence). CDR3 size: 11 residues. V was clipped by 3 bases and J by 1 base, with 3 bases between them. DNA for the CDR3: TGTGCCTGGAGAATCCAAGAGACCCAGTACTTC. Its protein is CAWRIQETQYF.

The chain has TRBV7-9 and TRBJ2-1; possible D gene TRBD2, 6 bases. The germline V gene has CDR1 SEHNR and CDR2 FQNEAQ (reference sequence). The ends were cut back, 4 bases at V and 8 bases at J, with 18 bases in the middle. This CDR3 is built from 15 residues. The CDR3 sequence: CASSWFERAADEQFF. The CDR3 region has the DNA TGTGCCAGCAGCTGGTTCGAGCGGGCAGCCGATGAGCAGTTCTTC.

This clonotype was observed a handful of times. The CDR3 nucleotides read TGCGCCAGCAGCCAAATACAGGCTCCCAATCAGCCCCAGCATTTT. Translated, it gives CASSQIQAPNQPQHF. J is TRBJ1-5 and V is TRBV4-1; D might be TRBD1 (5 bases). CDR3 length: 15 amino acids. V dropped 2 bases and J dropped 3 bases, with 11 bases sitting between them. The V gene's germline CDR1 is MGHRA and CDR2 YSYEKL.

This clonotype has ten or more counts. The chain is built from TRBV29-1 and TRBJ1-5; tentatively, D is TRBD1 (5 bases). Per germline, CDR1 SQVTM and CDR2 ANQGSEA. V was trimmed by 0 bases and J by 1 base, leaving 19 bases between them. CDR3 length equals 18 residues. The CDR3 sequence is CSVEDLSQTDRSNQPQHF. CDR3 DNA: TGCAGCGTTGAAGATCTAAGCCAGACAGATCGGAGCAATCAGCCCCAGCATTTT.

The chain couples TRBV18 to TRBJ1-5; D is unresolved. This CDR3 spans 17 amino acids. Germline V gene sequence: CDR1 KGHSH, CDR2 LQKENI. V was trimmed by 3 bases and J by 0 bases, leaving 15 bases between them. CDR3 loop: CASSPLPGTYSNQPQHF. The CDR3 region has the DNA TGTGCCAGCTCACCGTTACCAGGAACTTATAGCAATCAGCCCCAGCATTTT.

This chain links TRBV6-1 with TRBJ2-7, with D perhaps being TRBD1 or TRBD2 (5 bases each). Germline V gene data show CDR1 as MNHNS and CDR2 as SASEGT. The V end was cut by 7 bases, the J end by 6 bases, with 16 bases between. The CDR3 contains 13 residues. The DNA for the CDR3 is TGTGCCAGCACCCCCCCGTTTGGGGGCGAGCAGTACTTC. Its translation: CASTPPFGGEQYF.

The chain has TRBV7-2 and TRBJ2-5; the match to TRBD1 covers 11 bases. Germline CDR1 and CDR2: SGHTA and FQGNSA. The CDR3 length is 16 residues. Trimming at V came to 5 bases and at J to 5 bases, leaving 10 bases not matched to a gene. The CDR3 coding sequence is TGTGCCAGCAGCCCCAGGACAGGGGGCTCCGGGGAGACCCAGTACTTC. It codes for CASSPRTGGSGETQYF.

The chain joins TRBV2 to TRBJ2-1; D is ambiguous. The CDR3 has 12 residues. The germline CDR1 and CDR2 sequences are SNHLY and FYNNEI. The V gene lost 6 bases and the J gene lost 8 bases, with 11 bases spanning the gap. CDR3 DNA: TGTGCCAGCAGCGCACAGTATTATGAGCAGTTCTTC. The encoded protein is CASSAQYYEQFF. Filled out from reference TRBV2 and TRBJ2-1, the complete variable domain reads EPEVTQTPSHQVTQMGQEVILRCVPISNHLYFYWYRQILGQKVEFLVSFYNNEISEKSEIFDDQFSVERPDGSNFTLKIRSTKLEDSAMYFCASSAQYYEQFFGPGTRLTVL.

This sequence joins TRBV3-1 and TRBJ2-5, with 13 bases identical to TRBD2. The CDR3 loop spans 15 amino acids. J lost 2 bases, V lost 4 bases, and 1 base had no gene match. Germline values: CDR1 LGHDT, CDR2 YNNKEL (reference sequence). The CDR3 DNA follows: TGTGCCAGCAGCCGGACTAGCGGGAGTCAAGAGACCCAGTACTTC. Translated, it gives CASSRTSGSQETQYF.

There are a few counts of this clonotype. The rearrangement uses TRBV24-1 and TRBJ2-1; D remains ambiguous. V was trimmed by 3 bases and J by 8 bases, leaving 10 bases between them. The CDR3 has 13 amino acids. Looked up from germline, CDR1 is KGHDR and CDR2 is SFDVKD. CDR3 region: CATSDQGFDEQFF. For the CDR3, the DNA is TGTGCCACCAGTGATCAAGGCTTCGATGAGCAGTTCTTC.

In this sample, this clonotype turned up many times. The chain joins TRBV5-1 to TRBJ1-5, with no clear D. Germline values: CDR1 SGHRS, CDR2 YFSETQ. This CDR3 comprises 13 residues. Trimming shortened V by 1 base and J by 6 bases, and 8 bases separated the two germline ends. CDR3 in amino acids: CASSLWAGQPQHF. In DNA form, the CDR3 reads TGCGCCAGCAGCTTGTGGGCGGGTCAGCCCCAGCATTTT.

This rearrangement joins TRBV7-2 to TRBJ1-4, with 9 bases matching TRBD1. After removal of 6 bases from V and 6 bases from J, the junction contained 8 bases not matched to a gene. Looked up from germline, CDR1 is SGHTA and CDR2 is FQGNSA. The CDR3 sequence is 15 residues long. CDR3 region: CASRTGQGWDEKLFF. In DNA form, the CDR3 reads TGTGCCAGCAGGACCGGACAGGGGTGGGATGAAAAACTGTTTTTT.

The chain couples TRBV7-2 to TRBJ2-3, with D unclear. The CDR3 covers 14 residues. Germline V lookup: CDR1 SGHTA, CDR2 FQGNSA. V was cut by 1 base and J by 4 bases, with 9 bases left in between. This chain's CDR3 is CASSLEIRSDTQYF. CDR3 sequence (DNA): TGTGCCAGCAGCTTAGAAATTCGATCAGATACGCAGTATTTT.

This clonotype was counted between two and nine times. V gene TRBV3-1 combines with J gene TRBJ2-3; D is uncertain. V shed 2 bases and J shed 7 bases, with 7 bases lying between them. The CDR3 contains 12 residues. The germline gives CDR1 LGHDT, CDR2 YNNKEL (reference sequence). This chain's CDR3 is CASSQFAYTQYF. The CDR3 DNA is TGTGCCAGCAGCCAATTCGCGTATACGCAGTATTTT.

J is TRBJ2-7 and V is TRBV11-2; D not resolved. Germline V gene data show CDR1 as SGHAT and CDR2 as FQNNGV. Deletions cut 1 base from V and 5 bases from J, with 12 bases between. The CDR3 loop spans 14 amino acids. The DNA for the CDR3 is TGTGCCAGCAGCTTAGGCAGGCCCCCGGACGAGCAGTACTTC. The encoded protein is CASSLGRPPDEQYF.